This T cell receptor (beta chain) derives from a study of blood T cell repertoires in COVID-19. Germline CDR1 is SGDLS and CDR2 is YYNGEE. This CDR3 region has 14 residues. J gave up 4 bases and V 5 bases, and 2 bases lay outside the gene matches. The table came from immunoSEQ multiplex PCR; TCRdb's copy has only in-frame clones and leaves some out. The table has 55,000 to 90,000 clones, 86% seen once. This clone was counted only a few times. The chain combines TRBV9 with TRBJ2-2; the match to TRBD2 covers 10 bases. Sequenced input: peripheral blood. This sequence originates from a man between 70 and 80 years old with active COVID-19. The CDR3: CASRLAGSTGELFF. CDR3 in DNA: TGTGCCAGCAGACTAGCGGGGTCCACCGGGGAGCTGTTTTTT.